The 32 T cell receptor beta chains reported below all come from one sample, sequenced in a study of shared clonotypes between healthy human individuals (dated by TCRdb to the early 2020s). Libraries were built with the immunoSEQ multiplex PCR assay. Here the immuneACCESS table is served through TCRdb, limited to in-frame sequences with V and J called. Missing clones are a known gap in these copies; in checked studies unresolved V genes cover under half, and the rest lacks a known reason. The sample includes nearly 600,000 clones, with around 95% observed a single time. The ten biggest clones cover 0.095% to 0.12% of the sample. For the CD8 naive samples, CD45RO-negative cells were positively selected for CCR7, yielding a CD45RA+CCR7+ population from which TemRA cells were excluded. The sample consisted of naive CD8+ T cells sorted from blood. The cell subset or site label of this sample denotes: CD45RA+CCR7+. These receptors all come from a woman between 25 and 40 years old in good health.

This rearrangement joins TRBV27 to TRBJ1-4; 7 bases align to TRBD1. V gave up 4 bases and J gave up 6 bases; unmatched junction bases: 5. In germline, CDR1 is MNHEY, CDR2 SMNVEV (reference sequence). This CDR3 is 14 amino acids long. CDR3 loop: CASSSTGSHEKLFF. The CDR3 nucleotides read TGTGCCAGCAGTTCGACAGGGTCACATGAAAAACTGTTTTTT. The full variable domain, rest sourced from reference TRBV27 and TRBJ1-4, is EAQVTQNPRYLITVTGKKLTVTCSQNMNHEYMSWYRQDPGLGLRQIYYSMNVEVTDKGDVPEGYKVSRKEKRNFPLILESPSPNQTSLYFCASSSTGSHEKLFFGSGTQLSVL.

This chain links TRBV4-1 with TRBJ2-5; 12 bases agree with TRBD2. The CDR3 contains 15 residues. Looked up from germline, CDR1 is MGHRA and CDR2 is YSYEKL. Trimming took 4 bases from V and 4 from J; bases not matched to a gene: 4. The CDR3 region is CASSPTTSGRETQYF. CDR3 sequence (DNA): TGCGCCAGCAGCCCAACGACTAGCGGGAGAGAGACCCAGTACTTC.

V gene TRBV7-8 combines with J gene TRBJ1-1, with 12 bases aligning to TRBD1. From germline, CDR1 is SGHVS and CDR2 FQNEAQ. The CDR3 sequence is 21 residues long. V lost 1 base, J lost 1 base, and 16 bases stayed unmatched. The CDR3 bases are TGTGCCAGCAGCTTAGGGGCCGGGACAGGGGGCCGTTTTGTTGGGAACACTGAAGCTTTCTTT. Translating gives CASSLGAGTGGRFVGNTEAFF.

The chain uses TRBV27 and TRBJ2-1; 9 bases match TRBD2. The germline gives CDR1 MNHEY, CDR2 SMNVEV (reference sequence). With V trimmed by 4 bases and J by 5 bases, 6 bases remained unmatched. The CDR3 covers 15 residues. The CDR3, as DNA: TGTGCCAGCAGTTCCTCGGAGCGGGAGGACAATGAGCAGTTCTTC. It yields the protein CASSSSEREDNEQFF.

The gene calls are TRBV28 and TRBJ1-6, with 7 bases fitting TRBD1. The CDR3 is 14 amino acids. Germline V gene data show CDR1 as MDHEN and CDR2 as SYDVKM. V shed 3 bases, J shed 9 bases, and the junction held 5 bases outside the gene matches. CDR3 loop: CASSLGQPSSPLHF. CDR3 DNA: TGTGCCAGCAGTTTGGGACAGCCGTCTTCACCCCTCCACTTT. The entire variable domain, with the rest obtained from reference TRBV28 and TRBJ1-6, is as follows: DVKVTQSSRYLVKRTGEKVFLECVQDMDHENMFWYRQDPGLGLRLIYFSYDVKMKEKGDIPEGYSVSREKKERFSLILESASTNQTSMYLCASSLGQPSSPLHFGNGTRLTVT.

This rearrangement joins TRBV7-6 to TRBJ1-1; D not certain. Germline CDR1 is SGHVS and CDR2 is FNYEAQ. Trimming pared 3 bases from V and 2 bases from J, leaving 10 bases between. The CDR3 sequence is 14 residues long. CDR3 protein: CASSFRQDNTEAFF. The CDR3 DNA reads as TGTGCCAGCAGCTTTCGTCAGGACAACACTGAAGCTTTCTTT.

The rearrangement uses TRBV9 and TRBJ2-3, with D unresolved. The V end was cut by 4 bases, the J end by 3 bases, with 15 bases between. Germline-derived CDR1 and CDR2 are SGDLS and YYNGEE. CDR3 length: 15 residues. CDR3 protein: CASSLRSMRTDTQYF. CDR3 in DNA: TGTGCCAGCAGCTTAAGGTCTATGAGGACAGATACGCAGTATTTT.

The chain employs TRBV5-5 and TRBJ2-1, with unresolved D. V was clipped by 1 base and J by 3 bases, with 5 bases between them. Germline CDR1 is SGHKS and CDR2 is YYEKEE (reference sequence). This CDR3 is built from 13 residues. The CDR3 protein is CASSLWGYNEQFF. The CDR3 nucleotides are TGTGCCAGCAGCTTGTGGGGCTACAATGAGCAGTTCTTC.

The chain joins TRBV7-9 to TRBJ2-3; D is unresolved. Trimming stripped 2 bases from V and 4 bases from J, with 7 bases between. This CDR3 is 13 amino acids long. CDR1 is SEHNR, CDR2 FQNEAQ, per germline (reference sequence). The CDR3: CASSLWKADTQYF. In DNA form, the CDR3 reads TGTGCCAGCAGCTTATGGAAGGCAGATACGCAGTATTTT. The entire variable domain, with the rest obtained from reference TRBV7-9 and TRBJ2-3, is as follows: DTGVSQNPRHKITKRGQNVTFRCDPISEHNRLYWYRQTLGQGPEFLTYFQNEAQLEKSRLLSDRFSAERPKGSFSTLEIQRTEQGDSAMYLCASSLWKADTQYFGPGTRLTVL.

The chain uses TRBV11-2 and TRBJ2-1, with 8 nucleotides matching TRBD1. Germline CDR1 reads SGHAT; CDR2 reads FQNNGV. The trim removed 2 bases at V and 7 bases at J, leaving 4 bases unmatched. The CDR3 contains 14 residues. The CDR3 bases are TGTGCCAGCAGCTTATCAACAGGGGGGAATGAGCAGTTCTTC. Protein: CASSLSTGGNEQFF.

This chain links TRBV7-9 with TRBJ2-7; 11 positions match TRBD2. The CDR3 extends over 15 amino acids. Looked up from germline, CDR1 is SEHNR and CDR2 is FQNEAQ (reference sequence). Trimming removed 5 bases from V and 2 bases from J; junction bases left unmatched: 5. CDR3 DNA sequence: TGTGCCAGCAGCCCAAAGACTAGCGGGACCTACGAGCAGTACTTC. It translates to CASSPKTSGTYEQYF.

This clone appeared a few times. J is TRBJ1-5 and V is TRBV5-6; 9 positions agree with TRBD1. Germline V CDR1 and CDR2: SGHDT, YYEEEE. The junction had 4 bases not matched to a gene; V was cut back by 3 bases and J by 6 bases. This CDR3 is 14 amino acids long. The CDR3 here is CASSWGTGSQPQHF. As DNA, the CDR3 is TGTGCCAGCAGCTGGGGGACAGGGTCTCAGCCCCAGCATTTT.

Here the CDR3 DNA reads TGTGTCACAGGGGACAATCAGCCCCAGCATTTT. Translating it yields CVTGDNQPQHF. The chain employs TRBV7-9 and TRBJ1-5, with TRBD1 matching 7 bases. This CDR3 has 11 residues. Germline V CDR1 and CDR2: SEHNR, FQNEAQ (reference sequence).

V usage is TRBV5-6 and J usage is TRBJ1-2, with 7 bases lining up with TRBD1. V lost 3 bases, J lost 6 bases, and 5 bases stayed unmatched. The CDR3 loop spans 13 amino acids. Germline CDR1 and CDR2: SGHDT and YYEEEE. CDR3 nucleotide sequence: TGTGCCAGCAGCTCAGGGACAGCCGATGGCTACACCTTC. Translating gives CASSSGTADGYTF.

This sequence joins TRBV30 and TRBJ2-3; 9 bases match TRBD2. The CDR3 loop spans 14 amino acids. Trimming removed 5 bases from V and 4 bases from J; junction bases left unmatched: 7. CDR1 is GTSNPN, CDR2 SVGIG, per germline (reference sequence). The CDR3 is CAWVIAGVADTQYF. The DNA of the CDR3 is TGTGCCTGGGTTATAGCGGGAGTCGCAGATACGCAGTATTTT.

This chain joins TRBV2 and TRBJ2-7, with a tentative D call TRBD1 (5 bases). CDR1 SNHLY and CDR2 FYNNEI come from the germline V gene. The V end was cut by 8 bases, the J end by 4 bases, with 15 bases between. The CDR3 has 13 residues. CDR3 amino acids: CASGDRRAYEQYF. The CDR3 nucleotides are TGTGCCAGCGGCGACAGACGAGCTTACGAGCAGTACTTC.

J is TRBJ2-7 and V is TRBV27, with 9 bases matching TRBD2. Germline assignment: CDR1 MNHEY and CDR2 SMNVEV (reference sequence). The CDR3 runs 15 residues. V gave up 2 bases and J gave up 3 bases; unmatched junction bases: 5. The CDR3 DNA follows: TGTGCCAGCAGTTTAAGGTCGACTAGCGGCTACGAGCAGTACTTC. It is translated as CASSLRSTSGYEQYF.

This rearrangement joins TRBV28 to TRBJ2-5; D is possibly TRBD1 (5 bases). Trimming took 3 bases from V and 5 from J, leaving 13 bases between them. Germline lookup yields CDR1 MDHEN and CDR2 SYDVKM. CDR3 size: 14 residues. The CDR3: CASSFEGAGETQYF. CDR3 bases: TGTGCCAGCAGTTTCGAAGGGGCTGGCGAGACCCAGTACTTC.

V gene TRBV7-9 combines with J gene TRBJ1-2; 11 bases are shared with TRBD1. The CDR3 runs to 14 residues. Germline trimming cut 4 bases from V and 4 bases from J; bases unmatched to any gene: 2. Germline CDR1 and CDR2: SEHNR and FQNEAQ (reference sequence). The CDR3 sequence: CASSWDRGAYGYTF. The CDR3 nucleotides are TGTGCCAGCAGCTGGGACAGGGGGGCCTATGGCTACACCTTC.

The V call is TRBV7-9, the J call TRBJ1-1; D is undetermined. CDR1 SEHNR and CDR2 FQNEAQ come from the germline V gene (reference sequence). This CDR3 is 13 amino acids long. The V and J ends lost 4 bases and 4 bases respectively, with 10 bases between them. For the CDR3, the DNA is TGTGCCAGCAGCTCCGGACTGATCACTGAAGCTTTCTTT. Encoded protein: CASSSGLITEAFF.

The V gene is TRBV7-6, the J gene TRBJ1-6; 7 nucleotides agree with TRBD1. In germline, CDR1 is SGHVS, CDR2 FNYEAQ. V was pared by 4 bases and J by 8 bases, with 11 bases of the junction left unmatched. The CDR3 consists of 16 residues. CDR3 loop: CASSSGVDRAYSPLHF. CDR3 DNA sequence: TGTGCCAGCAGCTCTGGGGTAGACAGGGCGTATTCACCCCTCCACTTT.

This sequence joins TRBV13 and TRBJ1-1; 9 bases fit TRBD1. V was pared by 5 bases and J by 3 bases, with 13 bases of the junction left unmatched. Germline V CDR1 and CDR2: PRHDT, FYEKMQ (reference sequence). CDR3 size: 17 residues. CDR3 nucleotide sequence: TGTGCCAGCAGCGAGGGACAGGGAATGTGGTGGGACACTGAAGCTTTCTTT. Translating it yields CASSEGQGMWWDTEAFF.

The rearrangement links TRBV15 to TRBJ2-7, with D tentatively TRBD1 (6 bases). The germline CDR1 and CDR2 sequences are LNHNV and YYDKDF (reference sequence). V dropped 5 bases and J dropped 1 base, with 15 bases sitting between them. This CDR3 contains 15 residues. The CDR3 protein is CATSGYNRESYEQYF. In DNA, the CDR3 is TGTGCCACCAGCGGGTATAACAGGGAGTCCTACGAGCAGTACTTC. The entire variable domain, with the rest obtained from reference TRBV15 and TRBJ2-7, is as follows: DAMVIQNPRYQVTQFGKPVTLSCSQTLNHNVMYWYQQKSSQAPKLLFHYYDKDFNNEADTPDNFQSRRPNTSFCFLDIRSPGLGDTAMYLCATSGYNRESYEQYFGPGTRLTVT.

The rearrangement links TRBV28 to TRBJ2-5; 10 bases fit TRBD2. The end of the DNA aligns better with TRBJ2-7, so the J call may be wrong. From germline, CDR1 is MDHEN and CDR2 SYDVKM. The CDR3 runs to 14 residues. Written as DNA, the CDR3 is TGTGCCAGCACCCAACCCGGACTAGCGGACGAGCAGTACTTC. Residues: CASTQPGLADEQYF.

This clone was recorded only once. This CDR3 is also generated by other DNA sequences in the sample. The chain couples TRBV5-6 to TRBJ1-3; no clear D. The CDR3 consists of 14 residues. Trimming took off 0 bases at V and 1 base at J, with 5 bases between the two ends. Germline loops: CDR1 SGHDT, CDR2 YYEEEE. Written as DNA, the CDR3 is TGTGCCAGCAGCTTGGGGGGTTCTGGAAACACCATATATTTT. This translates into CASSLGGSGNTIYF. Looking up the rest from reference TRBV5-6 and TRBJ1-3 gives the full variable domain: DAGVTQSPTHLIKTRGQQVTLRCSPKSGHDTVSWYQQALGQGPQFIFQYYEEEERQRGNFPDRFSGHQFPNYSSELNVNALLLGDSALYLCASSLGGSGNTIYFGEGSWLTVV.

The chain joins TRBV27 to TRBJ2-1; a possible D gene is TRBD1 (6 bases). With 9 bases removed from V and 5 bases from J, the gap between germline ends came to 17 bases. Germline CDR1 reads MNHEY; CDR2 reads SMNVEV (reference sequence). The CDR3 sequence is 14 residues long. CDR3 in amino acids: CASRYLGQDNEQFF. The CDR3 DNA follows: TGTGCCAGTAGGTACCTGGGACAAGACAATGAGCAGTTCTTC.

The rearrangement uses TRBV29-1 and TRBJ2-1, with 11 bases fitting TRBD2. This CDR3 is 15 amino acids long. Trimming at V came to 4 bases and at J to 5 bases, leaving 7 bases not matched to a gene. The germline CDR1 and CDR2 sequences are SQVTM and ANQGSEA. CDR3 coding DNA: TGCAGCGTTGTACTAGCGGGAGTTCAGAACAATGAGCAGTTCTTC. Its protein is CSVVLAGVQNNEQFF.

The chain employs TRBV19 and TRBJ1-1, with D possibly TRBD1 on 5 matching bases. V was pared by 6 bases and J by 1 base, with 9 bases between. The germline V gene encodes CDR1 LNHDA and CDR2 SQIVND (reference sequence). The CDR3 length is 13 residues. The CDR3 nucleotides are TGTGCCAGTAGAGTACAGGCGAACACTGAAGCTTTCTTT. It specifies CASRVQANTEAFF.

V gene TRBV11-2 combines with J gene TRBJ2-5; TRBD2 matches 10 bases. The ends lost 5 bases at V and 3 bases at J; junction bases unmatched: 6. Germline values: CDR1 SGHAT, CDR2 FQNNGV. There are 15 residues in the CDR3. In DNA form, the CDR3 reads TGTGCCAGCAGCGATAGCGGGAGGACCGAAGAGACCCAGTACTTC. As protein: CASSDSGRTEETQYF.

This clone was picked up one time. The CDR3 coding sequence is TGTGCCATCAGTGAGCCAACCCCGGCGGAGGACACTGAAGCTTTCTTT. Protein: CAISEPTPAEDTEAFF. The rearrangement links TRBV10-3 to TRBJ1-1; D uncertain. The V gene's germline CDR1 is ENHRY and CDR2 SYGVKD. The CDR3 spans 16 residues. The V and J ends lost 2 bases and 3 bases respectively, with 16 bases between them.

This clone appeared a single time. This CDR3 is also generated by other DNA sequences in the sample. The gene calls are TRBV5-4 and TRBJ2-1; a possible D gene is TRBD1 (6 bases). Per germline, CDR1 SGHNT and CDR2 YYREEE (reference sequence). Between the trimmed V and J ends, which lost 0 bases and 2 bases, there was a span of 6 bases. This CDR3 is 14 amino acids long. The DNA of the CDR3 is TGTGCCAGCAGCTTGGGGACAGCCTACAATGAGCAGTTCTTC. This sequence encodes CASSLGTAYNEQFF.

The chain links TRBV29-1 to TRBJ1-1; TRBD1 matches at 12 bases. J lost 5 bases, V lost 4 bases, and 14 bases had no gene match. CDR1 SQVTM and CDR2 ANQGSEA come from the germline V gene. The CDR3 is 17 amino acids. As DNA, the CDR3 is TGCAGCGTTGGCCGGGACAGGGGGCGTCAATTCCGAACTGAAGCTTTCTTT. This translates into CSVGRDRGRQFRTEAFF.